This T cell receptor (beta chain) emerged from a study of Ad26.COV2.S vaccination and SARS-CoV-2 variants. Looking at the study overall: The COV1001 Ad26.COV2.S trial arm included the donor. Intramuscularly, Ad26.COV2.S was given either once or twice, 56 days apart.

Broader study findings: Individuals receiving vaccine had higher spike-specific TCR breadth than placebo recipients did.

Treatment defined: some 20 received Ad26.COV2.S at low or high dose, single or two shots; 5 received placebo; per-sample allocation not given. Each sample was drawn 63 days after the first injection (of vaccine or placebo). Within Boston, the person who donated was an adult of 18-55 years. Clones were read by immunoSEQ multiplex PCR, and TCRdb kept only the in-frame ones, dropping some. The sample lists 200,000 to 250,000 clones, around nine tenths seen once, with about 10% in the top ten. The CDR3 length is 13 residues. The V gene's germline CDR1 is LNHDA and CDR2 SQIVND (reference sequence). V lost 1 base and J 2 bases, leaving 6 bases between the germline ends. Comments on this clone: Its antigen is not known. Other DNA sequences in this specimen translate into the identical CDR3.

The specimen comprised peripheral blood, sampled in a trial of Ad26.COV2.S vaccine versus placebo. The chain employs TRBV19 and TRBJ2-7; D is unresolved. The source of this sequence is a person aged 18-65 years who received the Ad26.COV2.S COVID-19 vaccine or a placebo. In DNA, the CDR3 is TGTGCCAGTAGTATAGGACCCGCCTACGAGCAGTACTTC. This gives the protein CASSIGPAYEQYF.